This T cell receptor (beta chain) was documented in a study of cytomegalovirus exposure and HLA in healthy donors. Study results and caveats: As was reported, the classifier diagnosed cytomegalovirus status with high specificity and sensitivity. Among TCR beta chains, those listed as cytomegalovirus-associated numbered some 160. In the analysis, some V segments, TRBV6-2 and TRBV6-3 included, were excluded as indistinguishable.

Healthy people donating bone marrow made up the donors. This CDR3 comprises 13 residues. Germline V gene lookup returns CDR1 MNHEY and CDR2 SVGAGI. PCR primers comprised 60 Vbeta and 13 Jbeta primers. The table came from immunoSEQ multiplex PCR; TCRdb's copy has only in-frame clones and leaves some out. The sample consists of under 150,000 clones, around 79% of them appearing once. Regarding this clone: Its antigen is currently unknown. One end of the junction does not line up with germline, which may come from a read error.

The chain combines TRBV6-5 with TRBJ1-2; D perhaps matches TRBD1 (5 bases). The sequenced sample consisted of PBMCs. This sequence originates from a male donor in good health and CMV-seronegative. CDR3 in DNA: TGTGCCGGCAGAAGGGAGGGGCGCTATGGCTACACCTTC. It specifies CAGRREGRYGYTF.